The 9 T cell receptor beta chains below all came from one sample that was sequenced in a study of cytomegalovirus exposure and HLA in healthy donors. Vbeta (60) and Jbeta (13) primers were used in the PCR. Repertoires were generated with immunoSEQ multiplex PCR, while TCRdb's copy carries only in-frame clones and drops some. The table has 200,000 to 250,000 clones, over 80% seen once; the top ten hold over 0.65%. The source material was PBMCs. The receptor set was obtained from a boy aged 2-9 years in good health and CMV-seronegative.

V and J are TRBV10-2 and TRBJ2-2; 11 nucleotides agree with TRBD2. Germline V gene lookup returns CDR1 WSHSY and CDR2 SAAADI. J lost 6 bases, V lost 4 bases, and 10 bases had no gene match. CDR3 length equals 17 residues. In DNA form, the CDR3 reads TGCGCCAGCAGTGGCCGGAGACTAGCGGGAATCTCCGGGGAGCTGTTTTTT. As protein: CASSGRRLAGISGELFF.

The chain couples TRBV27 to TRBJ2-1; 10 bases map to TRBD2. CDR3 length equals 16 residues. J was trimmed by 3 bases and V by 6 bases; bases with no gene match: 8. Germline V gene sequence: CDR1 MNHEY, CDR2 SMNVEV (reference sequence). The CDR3 region has the DNA TGTGCCAGCAGAACCAGCGGGAGGGCCATCTACAATGAGCAGTTCTTC. Translation gives CASRTSGRAIYNEQFF.

The J gene is TRBJ2-5, the V gene TRBV6-5; maybe TRBD2 (5 bases). Germline V lookup: CDR1 MNHEY, CDR2 SVGAGI. The CDR3 is 13 amino acids. The V gene lost 3 bases and the J gene lost 1 base, with 6 bases spanning the gap. In DNA, the CDR3 is TGTGCCAGCAGTTATAGCGTCCAAGAGACCCAGTACTTC. It codes for CASSYSVQETQYF.

The V and J genes are TRBV30 and TRBJ2-3; tentatively, D is TRBD1 (5 bases). CDR1 and CDR2 from the germline V gene are GTSNPN and SVGIG (reference sequence). V lost 0 bases and J 4 bases, leaving 14 bases between the germline ends. The CDR3 loop spans 15 amino acids. CDR3 nucleotide sequence: TGTGCCTGGAGTGTAAACTCAAAGGGGCCAGATACGCAGTATTTT. Its protein product is CAWSVNSKGPDTQYF. Full variable domain (outside the CDR3, taken from reference TRBV30 and TRBJ2-3): SQTIHQWPATLVQPVGSPLSLECTVEGTSNPNLYWYRQAAGRGLQLLFYSVGIGQISSEVPQNLSASRPQDRQFILSSKKLLLSDSGFYLCAWSVNSKGPDTQYFGPGTRLTVL.

The chain has TRBV11-2 and TRBJ1-4; 8 bases line up with TRBD1. CDR1 and CDR2 (germline): SGHAT, FQNNGV. The ends lost 5 bases at V and 8 bases at J; junction bases unmatched: 19. This CDR3 is 18 amino acids long. The CDR3 coding sequence is TGTGCCAGCAGCAGCGACAGGGGTCAATCTCGCGGGGCCGAAAAACTGTTTTTT. Translating it yields CASSSDRGQSRGAEKLFF.

The chain carries TRBV7-6 and TRBJ2-1; 10 bases are shared with TRBD2. The CDR3 contains 15 residues. V shed 3 bases and J 8 bases; nucleotides not matched to a gene: 7. Germline values: CDR1 SGHVS, CDR2 FNYEAQ. CDR3 DNA sequence: TGTGCCAGCAGCTTCGGCCTAGCGGGAGTTGATGAGCAGTTCTTC. Its translation: CASSFGLAGVDEQFF.

This clone was seen a few times. This rearrangement joins TRBV2 to TRBJ2-3; TRBD2 might be the D (6 bases). The germline V gene has CDR1 SNHLY and CDR2 FYNNEI. The CDR3 has 13 residues. V lost 9 bases, J lost 1 base, and 11 bases lay in between. CDR3 residues: CARDYGGTDTQYF. DNA of the CDR3: TGTGCCAGGGACTACGGAGGCACAGATACGCAGTATTTT.

V and J are TRBV6-5 and TRBJ1-2; 9 bases map to TRBD1. Trimming took 6 bases from V and 2 from J; bases not matched to a gene: 1. The CDR3 is 13 residues long. The V gene's germline CDR1 is MNHEY and CDR2 SVGAGI. CDR3 nucleotide sequence: TGTGCCAGCAGCGACAGGGGGAACTATGGCTACACCTTC. Protein: CASSDRGNYGYTF.

The V and J genes are TRBV7-9 and TRBJ2-7; 8 bases line up with TRBD1. CDR3 size: 13 residues. Germline V gene lookup returns CDR1 SEHNR and CDR2 FQNEAQ (reference sequence). The ends lost 5 bases at V and 3 bases at J; junction bases unmatched: 3. The CDR3 bases are TGTGCCAGCAGCCAGGGGGCCAACTACGAGCAGTACTTC. Translating it yields CASSQGANYEQYF.